These T cell receptor beta chains were read from a single sample in a study of TIL therapy for anti-PD-1-resistant metastatic lung cancer. The protocol was immunoSEQ multiplex PCR, while the TCRdb copy is restricted to in-frame clones and leaves out a portion. Here the sample spans some 43,000 clones, roughly 85% being singletons. Sample: blood, taken at baseline. Receptors originate from a man between 70 and 80 years old with non-small cell lung cancer. Both conserved end residues are part of each CDR3. Fields, in order: J gene, V gene, CDR3 protein.

J gene: TRBJ2-7
V gene: TRBV28
CDR3 protein: CASSRPGTSGRDPREQYF

J gene: TRBJ2-5
V gene: TRBV15
CDR3 protein: CATSIAGELETQYF

J gene: TRBJ2-2
V gene: TRBV11-2
CDR3 protein: CASSLDGASGGELFF

J gene: TRBJ2-2
V gene: TRBV28
CDR3 protein: CASIPGGTGELFF

J gene: TRBJ2-1
V gene: TRBV5-1
CDR3 protein: CASSLAGSSTYNEQFF

J gene: TRBJ2-5
V gene: TRBV7-2
CDR3 protein: CASSALLTVQETQYF

J gene: TRBJ2-3
V gene: TRBV10-3
CDR3 protein: CAISSVYSTDTQYF

J gene: TRBJ1-1
V gene: TRBV5-6
CDR3 protein: CASSYPGQGTNTEAFF

J gene: TRBJ2-2
V gene: TRBV11-2
CDR3 protein: CASSSWVPGTGELFF

J gene: -
V gene: TRBV5-4
CDR3 protein: CASSLAGLAGSYEQYF

J gene: TRBJ2-7
V gene: TRBV4-2
CDR3 protein: CASSQGIRAGYEQYF

J gene: TRBJ2-7
V gene: TRBV7-9
CDR3 protein: CASSPRTSGNEQYF

J gene: TRBJ2-1
V gene: TRBV29-1
CDR3 protein: CSVEGSGSPAEQFF

J gene: TRBJ1-2
V gene: TRBV6-5
CDR3 protein: CASREWTDEYGYTF

J gene: TRBJ1-2
V gene: TRBV7-8
CDR3 protein: CASSLGRQGDGYTF

J gene: TRBJ2-3
V gene: TRBV19
CDR3 protein: CASSLGQVRTDTQYF

J gene: TRBJ2-1
V gene: TRBV29-1
CDR3 protein: CSVGGRLAPHNEQFF

J gene: TRBJ1-1
V gene: TRBV12-5
CDR3 protein: CASGSGQMNTEAFF

J gene: TRBJ2-1
V gene: TRBV25-1
CDR3 protein: CASSEFGGIDEQFF

J gene: TRBJ2-3
V gene: TRBV27
CDR3 protein: CASSLKGTQYF

J gene: TRBJ2-1
V gene: TRBV9
CDR3 protein: CASSLAGGLNEQFF

J gene: TRBJ2-7
V gene: TRBV7-9
CDR3 protein: CASSLTTPYEQYF

J gene: TRBJ2-7
V gene: TRBV18
CDR3 protein: CASSEGVSYEQYF

J gene: TRBJ1-5
V gene: TRBV6-5
CDR3 protein: CASSSDSSSNQPQHF